This T cell receptor (beta chain) emerged from a study of T-cell memory formation after mild COVID-19. At the level of the study: TCR clusters largely stayed donor specific. Study observations and caveats: Day 15 to 85 contracting clones showed balanced CD4/CD8; later expanders leaned CD4+. Most CD4+ clones that shrank were in CM and EM, while CD8+ ones turned up in EMRA.

This clonotype was observed a handful of times. Its antigen is currently unknown. From 5'RACE with constant-segment primers came TCR alpha and TCR beta cDNA libraries that carried sample barcodes and UMIs. TCRdb re-analysed the 5' RACE reads in MiXCR, keeping a single row per CDR3 protein. The sample lists 95,000 to 120,000 distinct CDR3 sequences; about 20% were seen once. The germline V and J ends were trimmed by 0 bases and 6 bases, with 12 bases remaining between them. Germline CDR1 is LNHNV and CDR2 is YYDKDF (reference sequence). The CDR3 loop spans 15 amino acids. The rearrangement uses TRBV15 and TRBJ2-1; D possibly corresponds to TRBD1 (6 bases). This clonotype was obtained from a young man who had mild COVID-19 (a few samples of this study predate the infection). Cell type and time point are not known. Input material: PBMCs or a T cell subset sorted from them (not recorded which). The DNA for the CDR3 is TGTGCCACCAGCAGAGATCGGGGCAGGGGCAATGAGCAGTTCTTC. This translates into CATSRDRGRGNEQFF.